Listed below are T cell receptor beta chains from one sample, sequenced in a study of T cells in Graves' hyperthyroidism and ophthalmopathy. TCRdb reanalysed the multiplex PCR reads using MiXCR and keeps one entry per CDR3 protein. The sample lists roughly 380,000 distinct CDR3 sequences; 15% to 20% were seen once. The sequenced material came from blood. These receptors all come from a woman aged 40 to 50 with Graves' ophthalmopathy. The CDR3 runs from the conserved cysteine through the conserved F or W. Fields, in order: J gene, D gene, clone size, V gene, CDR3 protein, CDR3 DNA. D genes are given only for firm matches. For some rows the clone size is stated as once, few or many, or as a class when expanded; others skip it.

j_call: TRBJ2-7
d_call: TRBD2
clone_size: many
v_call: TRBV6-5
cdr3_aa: CASSYPPTSGRAYEQYF
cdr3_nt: TGTGCCAGCAGTTACCCCCCTACTAGCGGGAGGGCCTACGAGCAGTACTTC

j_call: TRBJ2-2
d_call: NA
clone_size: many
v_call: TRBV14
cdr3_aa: CASSHQRDTGELFF
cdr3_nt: TGTGCCAGCAGCCACCAACGGGACACCGGGGAGCTGTTTTTT

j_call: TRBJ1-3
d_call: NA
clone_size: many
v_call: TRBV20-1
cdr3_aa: CSARPSTGKRNTIYF
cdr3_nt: TGCAGTGCGCGTCCCTCGACAGGAAAAAGAAACACCATATATTTT

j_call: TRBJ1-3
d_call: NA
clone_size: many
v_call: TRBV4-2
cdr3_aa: CASSQGTLEANTIYF
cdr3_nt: TGTGCCAGCAGCCAGGGGACACTCGAAGCAAACACCATATATTTT

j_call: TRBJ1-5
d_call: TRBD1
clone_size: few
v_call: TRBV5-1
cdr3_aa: CASSYPGTGHQPQHF
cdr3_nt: TGCGCCAGCAGCTACCCCGGGACAGGGCATCAGCCCCAGCATTTT

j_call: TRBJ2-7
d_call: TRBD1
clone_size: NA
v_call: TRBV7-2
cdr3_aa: CASSPGQGRREQYF
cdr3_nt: TGTGCCAGCAGCCCGGGACAGGGCCGCAGGGAGCAGTACTTC

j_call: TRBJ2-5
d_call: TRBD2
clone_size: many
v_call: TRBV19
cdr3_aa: CASSRKREASETQYF
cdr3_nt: TGTGCCAGTAGTAGGAAGCGGGAGGCCTCAGAGACCCAGTACTTC

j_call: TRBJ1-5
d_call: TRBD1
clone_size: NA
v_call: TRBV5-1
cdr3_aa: CASSPSGTANQPQHF
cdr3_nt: TGCGCCAGCAGCCCGTCCGGGACAGCTAATCAGCCCCAGCATTTT

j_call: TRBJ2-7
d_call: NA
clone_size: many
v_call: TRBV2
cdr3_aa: CASSEWDSLREQYF
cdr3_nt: TGTGCCAGCAGTGAATGGGACTCCCTGCGCGAGCAGTACTTC

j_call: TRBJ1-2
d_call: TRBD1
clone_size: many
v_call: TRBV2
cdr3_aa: CASNTPNRDRDYGYTF
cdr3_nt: TGTGCCAGCAACACTCCCAACCGGGACAGAGACTATGGCTACACCTTC

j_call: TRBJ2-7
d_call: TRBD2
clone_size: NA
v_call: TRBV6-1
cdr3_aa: CAIGEREDSYEQYF
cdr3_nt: TGTGCCATCGGAGAGCGGGAGGACTCCTACGAGCAGTACTTC

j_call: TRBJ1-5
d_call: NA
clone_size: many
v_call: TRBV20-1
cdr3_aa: CSARVTGTGIQPQHF
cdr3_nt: TGCAGTGCTAGAGTAACGGGTACGGGAATTCAGCCCCAGCATTTT

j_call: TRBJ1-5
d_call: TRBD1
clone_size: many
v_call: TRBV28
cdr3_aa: CASSSGTGGKPQHF
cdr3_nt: TGTGCCAGCAGTTCAGGGACAGGGGGCAAGCCCCAGCATTTT

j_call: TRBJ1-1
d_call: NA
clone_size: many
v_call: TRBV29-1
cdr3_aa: CSVEAGEPEAFF
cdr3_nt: TGCAGCGTTGAAGCGGGGGAACCTGAAGCTTTCTTT

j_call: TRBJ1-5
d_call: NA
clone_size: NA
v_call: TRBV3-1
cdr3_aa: CASSQKGKQPQHF
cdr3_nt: TGTGCCAGCAGCCAAAAGGGGAAACAGCCCCAGCATTTT

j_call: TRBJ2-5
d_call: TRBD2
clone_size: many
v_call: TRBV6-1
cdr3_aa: CASSPDLAVQETQYF
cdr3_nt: TGTGCCAGCAGTCCAGACCTAGCGGTCCAAGAGACCCAGTACTTC

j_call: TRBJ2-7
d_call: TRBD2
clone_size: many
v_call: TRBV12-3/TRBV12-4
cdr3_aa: CASSLGGGTGPIYEQYF
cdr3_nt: TGTGCCAGCAGTTTAGGGGGGGGTACGGGACCTATCTACGAGCAGTACTTC

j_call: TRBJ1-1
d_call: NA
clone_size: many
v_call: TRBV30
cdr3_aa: CAWSVLKEVAEAFF
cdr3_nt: TGTGCCTGGAGTGTACTTAAGGAGGTCGCTGAAGCTTTCTTT

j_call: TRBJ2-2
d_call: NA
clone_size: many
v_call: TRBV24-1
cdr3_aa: CATSGTWGHGELFF
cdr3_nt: TGTGCCACCAGTGGAACGTGGGGGCACGGGGAGCTGTTTTTT

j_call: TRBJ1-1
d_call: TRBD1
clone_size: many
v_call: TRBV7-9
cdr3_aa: CASSEAGGNTEAFF
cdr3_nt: TGTGCCAGCAGCGAAGCAGGGGGGAACACTGAAGCTTTCTTT

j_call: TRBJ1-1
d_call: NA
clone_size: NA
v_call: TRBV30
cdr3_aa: CAWRGRLNTEAFF
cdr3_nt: TGTGCCTGGAGGGGTCGGTTGAACACTGAAGCTTTCTTT

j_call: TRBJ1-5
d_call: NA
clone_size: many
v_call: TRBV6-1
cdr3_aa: CASSPLGSGNQPQHF
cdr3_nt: TGTGCCAGCAGCCCTTTAGGGAGCGGCAATCAGCCCCAGCATTTT

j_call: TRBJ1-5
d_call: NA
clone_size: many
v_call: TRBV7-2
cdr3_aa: CASGLGGANQPQHF
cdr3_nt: TGTGCCAGCGGCTTGGGGGGGGCGAATCAGCCCCAGCATTTT

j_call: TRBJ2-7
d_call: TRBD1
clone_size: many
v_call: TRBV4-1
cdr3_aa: CASSQVVTGTHEQYF
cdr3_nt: TGCGCCAGCAGCCAAGTAGTGACAGGGACCCACGAGCAGTACTTC

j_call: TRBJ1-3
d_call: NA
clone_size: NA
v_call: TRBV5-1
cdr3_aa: CASSIQDLSSGNTIYF
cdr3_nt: TGCGCCAGCAGCATCCAAGACCTAAGCTCTGGAAACACCATATATTTT

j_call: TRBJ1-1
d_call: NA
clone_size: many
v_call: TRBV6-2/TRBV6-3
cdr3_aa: CASSRDAEAFF
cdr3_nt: TGTGCCAGCAGTCGGGACGCTGAAGCTTTCTTT

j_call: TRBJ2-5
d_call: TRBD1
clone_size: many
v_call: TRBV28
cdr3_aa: CASSLWGRGRVEQETQYF
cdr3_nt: TGTGCCAGCAGTTTGTGGGGCAGGGGGCGCGTAGAGCAAGAGACCCAGTACTTC

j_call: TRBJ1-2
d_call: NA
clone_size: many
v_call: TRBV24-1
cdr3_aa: CATSGTRNYGYTF
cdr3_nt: TGTGCCACCAGTGGGACACGGAACTATGGCTACACCTTC

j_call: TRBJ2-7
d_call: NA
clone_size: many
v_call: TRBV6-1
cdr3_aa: CASMGPNQRDF
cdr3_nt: TGTGCCAGCATGGGACCGAACCAGCGGGACTTC

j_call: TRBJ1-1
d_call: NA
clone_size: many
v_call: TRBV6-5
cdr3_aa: CASSSSLDLNTEAFF
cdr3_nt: TGTGCCAGCAGTTCATCCTTGGACTTGAACACTGAAGCTTTCTTT

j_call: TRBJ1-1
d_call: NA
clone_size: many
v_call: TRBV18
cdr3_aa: CASSPAQRGTEAFF
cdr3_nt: TGTGCCAGCTCACCGGCGCAGAGGGGCACTGAAGCTTTCTTT

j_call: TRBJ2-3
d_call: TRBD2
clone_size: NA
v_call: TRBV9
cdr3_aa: CASSVGGTSGSTDTQYF
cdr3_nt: TGTGCCAGCAGCGTAGGAGGGACTAGCGGGAGCACAGATACGCAGTATTTT

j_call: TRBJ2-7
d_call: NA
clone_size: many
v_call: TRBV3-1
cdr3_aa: CASSQGGSDEQYF
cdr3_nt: TGTGCCAGCAGCCAAGGAGGGAGCGACGAGCAGTACTTC

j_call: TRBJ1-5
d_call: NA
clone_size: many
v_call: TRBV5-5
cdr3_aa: CASSPDPNSNQPQHF
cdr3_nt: TGTGCCAGCAGCCCTGACCCGAATAGCAATCAGCCCCAGCATTTT

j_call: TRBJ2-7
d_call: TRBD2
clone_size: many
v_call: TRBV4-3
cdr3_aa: CASSQGTSVICGYF
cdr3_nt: TGCGCCAGCAGCCAGGGGACTAGCGTTATATGTGGGTACTTC

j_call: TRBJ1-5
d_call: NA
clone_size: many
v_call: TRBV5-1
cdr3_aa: CASSLSGALNQPQHF
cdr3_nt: TGCGCCAGCAGCTTATCGGGGGCCCTAAATCAGCCCCAGCATTTT

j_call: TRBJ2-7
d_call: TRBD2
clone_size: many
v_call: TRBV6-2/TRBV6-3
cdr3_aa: CASSYEIAGSIHYEQYF
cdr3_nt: TGTGCCAGCAGTTACGAGATAGCGGGATCGATACACTACGAGCAGTACTTC

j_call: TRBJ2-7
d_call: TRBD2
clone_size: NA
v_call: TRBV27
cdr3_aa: CASSLAGGPSVYEQYF
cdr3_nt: TGTGCCAGCAGTTTGGCGGGAGGCCCGAGTGTCTACGAGCAGTACTTC

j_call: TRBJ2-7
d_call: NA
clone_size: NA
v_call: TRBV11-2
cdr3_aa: CASSHGVLQYF
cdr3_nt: TGTGCCAGCAGCCACGGAGTGTTGCAGTACTTC

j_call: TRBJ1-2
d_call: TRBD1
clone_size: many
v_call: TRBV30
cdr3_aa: CAWSRGQSNYGYTF
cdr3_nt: TGTGCCTGGAGCAGGGGACAGTCGAACTATGGCTACACCTTC

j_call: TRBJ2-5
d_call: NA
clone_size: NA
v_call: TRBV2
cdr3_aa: CASSDWAPETQYF
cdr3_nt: TGTGCCAGCAGTGACTGGGCCCCAGAGACCCAGTACTTC

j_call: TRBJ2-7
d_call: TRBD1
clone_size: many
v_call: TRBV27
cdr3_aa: CASSSYNRQGAYEQYF
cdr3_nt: TGTGCCAGCAGTTCGTATAACCGACAGGGGGCCTACGAGCAGTACTTC

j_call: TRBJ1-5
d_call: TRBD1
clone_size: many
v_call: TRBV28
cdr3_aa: CASRSPDRGNQPQHF
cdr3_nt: TGTGCCAGCAGATCCCCTGACAGGGGCAATCAGCCCCAGCATTTT

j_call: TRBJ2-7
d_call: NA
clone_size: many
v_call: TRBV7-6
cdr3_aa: CASSLTGTETYEQYF
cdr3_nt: TGTGCCAGCAGCCTGACTGGGACGGAGACCTACGAGCAGTACTTC

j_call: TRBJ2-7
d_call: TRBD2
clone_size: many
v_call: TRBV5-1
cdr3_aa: CASSSHSGSQSYEQYF
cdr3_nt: TGCGCCAGCAGCTCTCATAGCGGGAGTCAATCCTACGAGCAGTACTTC

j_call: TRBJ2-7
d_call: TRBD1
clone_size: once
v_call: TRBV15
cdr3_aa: CATSRERQGPYEQYF
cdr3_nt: TGTGCCACCAGCAGAGAACGACAGGGCCCCTACGAGCAGTACTTC

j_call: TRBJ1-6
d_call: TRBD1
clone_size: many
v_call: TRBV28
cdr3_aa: CASSTGTGQWIGPLHF
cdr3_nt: TGTGCCAGCAGTACCGGGACAGGACAGTGGATAGGGCCCCTCCACTTT

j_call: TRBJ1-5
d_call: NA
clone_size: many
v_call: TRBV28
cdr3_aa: CASSSQGNRQPQHF
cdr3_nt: TGTGCCAGCAGTTCTCAGGGGAATCGTCAGCCCCAGCATTTT

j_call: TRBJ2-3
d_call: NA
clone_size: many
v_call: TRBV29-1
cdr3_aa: CSVEDALSSTDTQYF
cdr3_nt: TGCAGCGTTGAAGATGCTCTATCTAGCACAGATACGCAGTATTTT

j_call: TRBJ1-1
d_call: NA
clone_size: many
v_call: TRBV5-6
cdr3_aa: CASSLWSPTEAFF
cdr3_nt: TGTGCCAGCAGCTTGTGGTCTCCCACTGAAGCTTTCTTT

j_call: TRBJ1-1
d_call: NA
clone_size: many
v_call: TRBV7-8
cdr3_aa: CASSPTGHQNTEAFF
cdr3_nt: TGTGCCAGCAGCCCCACGGGGCACCAGAACACTGAAGCTTTCTTT

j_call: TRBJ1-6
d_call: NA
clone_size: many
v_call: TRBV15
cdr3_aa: CATSRDEAGNSPLHF
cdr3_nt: TGTGCCACCAGCAGAGATGAGGCAGGGAATTCACCCCTCCACTTT

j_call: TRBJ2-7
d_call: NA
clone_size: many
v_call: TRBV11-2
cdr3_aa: CASSPIMGSSYEQYF
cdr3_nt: TGTGCCAGCAGCCCCATTATGGGTTCCTCCTACGAGCAGTACTTC

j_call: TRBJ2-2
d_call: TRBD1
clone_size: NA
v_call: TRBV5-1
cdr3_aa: CASRPPGQGNTGELFF
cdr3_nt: TGCGCCAGCAGGCCACCGGGACAGGGGAACACCGGGGAGCTGTTTTTT

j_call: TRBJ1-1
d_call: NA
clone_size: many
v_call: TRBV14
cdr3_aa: CASSRRLQGLITEAFF
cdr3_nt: TGTGCCAGCAGCCGCAGACTACAGGGCCTTATCACTGAAGCTTTCTTT

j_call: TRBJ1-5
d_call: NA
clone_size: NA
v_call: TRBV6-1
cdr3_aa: CASSEVPGRGDQPQHF
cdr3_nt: TGTGCCAGCAGTGAAGTTCCAGGCCGGGGCGATCAGCCCCAGCATTTT

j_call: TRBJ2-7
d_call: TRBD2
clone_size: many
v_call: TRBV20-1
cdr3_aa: CSARATSGILEQYF
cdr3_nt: TGCAGTGCTAGGGCGACTAGCGGGATTCTCGAGCAGTACTTC